This T cell receptor beta chain was identified during a study of cytomegalovirus exposure and HLA in healthy donors. Study results and caveats: Further analysis, carried out later, found HLA-associated TCR beta chains more clonally expanded than equally common other chains. Sequencing probably produced one cluster of sequence variants that were highly shared. According to the study, 160 or so TCR beta chains were cytomegalovirus-associated.

V dropped 4 bases and J dropped 2 bases, with 7 bases sitting between them. Germline lookup yields CDR1 WNHNN and CDR2 SYGVQD (reference sequence). CDR3 length: 13 residues. Amplification used 60 Vbeta primers and 13 Jbeta primers. The repertoire was sequenced with immunoSEQ multiplex PCR; TCRdb's copy has only in-frame clones and lacks some. Of 150,000 to 200,000 clones in the sample, 80% are singletons; the top ten hold approximately 6.8%. This clone was seen more than once but under ten times. As yet, its antigen is unknown. V and J are TRBV10-1 and TRBJ2-3, with no clear D. Source material: PBMCs. This clonotype was obtained from a man aged 25 to 45 in good health and CMV-seropositive. The CDR3 sequence is CASSVAVTDTQYF. CDR3 DNA sequence: TGCGCCAGCAGTGTGGCAGTCACAGATACGCAGTATTTT.